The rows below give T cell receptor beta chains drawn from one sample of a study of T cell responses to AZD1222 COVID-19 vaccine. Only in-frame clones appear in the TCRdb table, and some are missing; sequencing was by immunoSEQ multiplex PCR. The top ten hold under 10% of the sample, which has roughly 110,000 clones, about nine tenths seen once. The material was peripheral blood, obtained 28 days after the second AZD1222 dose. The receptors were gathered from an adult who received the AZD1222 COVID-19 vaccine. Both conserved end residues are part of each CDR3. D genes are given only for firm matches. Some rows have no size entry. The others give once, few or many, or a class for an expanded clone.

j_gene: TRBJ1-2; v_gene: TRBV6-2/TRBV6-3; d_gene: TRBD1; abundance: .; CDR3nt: TGTGCCAGCAGTTACTCACGGACAGGGTCCTATGGCTACACCTTC; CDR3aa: CASSYSRTGSYGYTF
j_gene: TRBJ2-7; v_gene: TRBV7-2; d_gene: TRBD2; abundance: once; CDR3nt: TGTGCCAGCAGCCCCCTCGTCCCGGGACTAGCGGGAGGGCACGAGCAGTACTTC; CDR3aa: CASSPLVPGLAGGHEQYF
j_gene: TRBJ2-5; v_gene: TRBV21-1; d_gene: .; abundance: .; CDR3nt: TGTGCCAGCAGCTCAGGGACTAGCGGGAGGGTGAAAGAGACCCAGTACTTC; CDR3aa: CASSSGTSGRVKETQYF
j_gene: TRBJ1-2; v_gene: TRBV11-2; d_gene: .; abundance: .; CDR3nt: TGTGCCAGCAGCCCACTCCGACGTAAGGATGGCTACACCTTC; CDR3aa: CASSPLRRKDGYTF
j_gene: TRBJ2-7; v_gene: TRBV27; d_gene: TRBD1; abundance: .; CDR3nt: TGTGCCAGCAGCACGGGACAGGGGGCGTACGAGCAGTACTTC; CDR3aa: CASSTGQGAYEQYF
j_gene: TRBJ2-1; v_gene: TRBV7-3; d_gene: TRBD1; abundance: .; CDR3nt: TGTGCCAGCAGCTTAATGGGCTCTAGGGGGCATGAGCAGTTCTTC; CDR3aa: CASSLMGSRGHEQFF
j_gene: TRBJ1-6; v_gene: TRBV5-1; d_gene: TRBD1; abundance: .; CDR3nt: TGCGCCAGCAGTCTGGACAGGGAGATTACGGCCCTCCACTTT; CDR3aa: CASSLDREITALHF
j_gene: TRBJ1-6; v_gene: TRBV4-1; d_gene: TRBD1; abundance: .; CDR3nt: TGCGCCAGCAATGACGGGACAGGGTTTACACCCCTCCACTTT; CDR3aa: CASNDGTGFTPLHF
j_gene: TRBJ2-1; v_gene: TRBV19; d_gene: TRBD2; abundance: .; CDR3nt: TGTGCCAGTAGTATACTAGCGGGAGACAATGAGCAGTTCTTC; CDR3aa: CASSILAGDNEQFF
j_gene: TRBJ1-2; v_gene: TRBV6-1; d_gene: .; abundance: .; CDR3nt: TGTGCCAGCAGTGAAGGGGCGGCCCTTGGCTACACCTTC; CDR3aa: CASSEGAALGYTF
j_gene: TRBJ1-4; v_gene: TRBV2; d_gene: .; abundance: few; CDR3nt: TGTGCCAGCAGTGAATTGGGGAGCGTTCGGGAAAAACTGTTTTTT; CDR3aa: CASSELGSVREKLFF
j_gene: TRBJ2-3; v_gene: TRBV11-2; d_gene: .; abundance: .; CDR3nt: TGTGCCAGCAGCTACCAATTCCCAGATACGCAGTATTTT; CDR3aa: CASSYQFPDTQYF
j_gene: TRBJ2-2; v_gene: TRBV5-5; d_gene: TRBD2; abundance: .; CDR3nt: TGTGCCAGCAGCCCTGGGACTAGCGGGAGTTCGAACACCGGGGAGCTGTTTTTT; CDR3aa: CASSPGTSGSSNTGELFF
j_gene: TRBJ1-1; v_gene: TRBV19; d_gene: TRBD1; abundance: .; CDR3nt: TGTGCCAGTAGTACTTGGGACAGGAACACTGAAGCTTTCTTT; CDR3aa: CASSTWDRNTEAFF
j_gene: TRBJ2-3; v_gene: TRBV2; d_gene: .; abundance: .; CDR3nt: TGTGCCAGCAGTGGTGAGGGTGGGCGGGAACTGAGGAGCACAGATACGCAGTATTTT; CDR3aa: CASSGEGGRELRSTDTQYF
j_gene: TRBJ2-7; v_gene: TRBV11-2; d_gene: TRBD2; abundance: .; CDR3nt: TGTGCCAGCAGCTCAAGAAGGGTTAGCGGGGCAACCTACGAGCAGTACTTC; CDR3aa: CASSSRRVSGATYEQYF
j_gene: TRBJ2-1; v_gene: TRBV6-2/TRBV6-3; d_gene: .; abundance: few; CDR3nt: TGTGCCAGCAGTTACTCGGTTCCCGATGAGCAGTTCTTC; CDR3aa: CASSYSVPDEQFF
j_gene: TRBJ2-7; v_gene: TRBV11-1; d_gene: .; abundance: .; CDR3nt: TGTGCCAGCAGCTTTGCGGACCGTGCCCTCGAGCAGTACTTC; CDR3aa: CASSFADRALEQYF
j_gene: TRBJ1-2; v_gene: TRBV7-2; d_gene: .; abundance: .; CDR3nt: TGTGCCAGCACCGAAACCCCGGGTGGCTATGGCTACACCTTC; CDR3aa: CASTETPGGYGYTF
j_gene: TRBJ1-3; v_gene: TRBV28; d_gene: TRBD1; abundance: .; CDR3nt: TGTGCCAGCAGTCTGCGGACAGGGATCTCTGGAAACACCATATATTTT; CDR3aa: CASSLRTGISGNTIYF
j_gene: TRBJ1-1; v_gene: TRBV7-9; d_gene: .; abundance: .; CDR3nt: TGTGCCAGCAGCTTAGTATCGGGGACTCCGGGCACTGAAGCTTTCTTT; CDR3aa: CASSLVSGTPGTEAFF
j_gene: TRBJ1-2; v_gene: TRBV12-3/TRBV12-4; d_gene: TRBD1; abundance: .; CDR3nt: TGTGCCAGCACCCAGGGACAGATCTATGGCTACACCTTC; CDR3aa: CASTQGQIYGYTF
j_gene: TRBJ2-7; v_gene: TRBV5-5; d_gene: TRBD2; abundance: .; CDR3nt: TGTGCCAGCAGCTTGGCTGAGCTTGCGGGAGAAAACTTCGAGCAGTACTTC; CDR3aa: CASSLAELAGENFEQYF
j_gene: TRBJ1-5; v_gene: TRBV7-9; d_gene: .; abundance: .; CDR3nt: TGTGCCAGCAGCTCAACCCAATTTGGGAGCAATCAGCCCCAGCATTTT; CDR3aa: CASSSTQFGSNQPQHF
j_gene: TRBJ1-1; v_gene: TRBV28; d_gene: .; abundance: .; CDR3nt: TGTGCCAGCAGTTACCCCGACCGGCTATGGACTGAAGCTTTCTTT; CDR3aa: CASSYPDRLWTEAFF
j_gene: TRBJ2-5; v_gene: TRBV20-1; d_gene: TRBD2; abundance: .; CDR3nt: TGCAGTGCTGGGACTAGGCAGACCCAGTACTTC; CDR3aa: CSAGTRQTQYF
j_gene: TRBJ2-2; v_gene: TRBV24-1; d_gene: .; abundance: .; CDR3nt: TGTGCCACCAGTGCCGGGCGACAGGTGCGCGGCGGGGAGCTGTTTTTT; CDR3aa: CATSAGRQVRGGELFF
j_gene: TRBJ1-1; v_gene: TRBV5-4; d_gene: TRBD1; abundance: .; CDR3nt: TGTGCCAGCAGCCCAACAGGGGCCAACACTGAAGCTTTCTTT; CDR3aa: CASSPTGANTEAFF
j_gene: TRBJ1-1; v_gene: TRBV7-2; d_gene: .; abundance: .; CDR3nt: TGTGCCAGCAGCTTAGCCGGGTCAGGGCCTCACACCACTGAAGCTTTCTTT; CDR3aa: CASSLAGSGPHTTEAFF